This T cell receptor (beta chain) appears in the sequencing data of a study of breast tumors, draining lymph nodes, adjacent tissues. This clonotype was seen a single time. The CDR3 is made up of 15 amino acids. Germline V lookup: CDR1 MRHNA, CDR2 SNTAGT. The ends lost 6 bases at V and 9 bases at J; junction bases unmatched: 15. Samples came from axillary lymph nodes draining the breast cancer. MiXCR was run by TCRdb on the multiplex PCR reads, yielding one entry per CDR3 protein. The sample has some 170,000 distinct CDR3 sequences, approximately 30% seen once; the top ten hold over 3.5%. The material sequenced was axillary lymph node tissue. The receptor comes from a female donor with breast cancer. Some clones in this sample may be carry-over from other donors' samples. The chain uses TRBV6-4 and TRBJ2-5, with 8 positions matching TRBD2. CDR3 bases: TGTGCCAGCAGAGAATCGACGGGAGGGCCTACGCCCCAGTACTTC. This sequence encodes CASRESTGGPTPQYF.